The sequence of this T cell receptor beta chain was determined in a study of blood T cells in healthy people across ages. Notes on the study in general: Long-lived and aged donors differed, with more naive CD4+ cells and higher diversity in the long-lived. The donors' CMV status was not determined, possibly confounding changes in expanded clonotypes.

A word on this clonotype: Its antigen is unidentified.

Through a sample-barcoded 5' primer and a J-beta primer mix, a second PCR was run for 7 to 11 cycles. TCRdb re-derived calls from the 5' RACE reads in MiXCR, one entry per CDR3 protein. The sample yields approximately 1,700,000 distinct CDR3 sequences, roughly two fifths seen once. Samples had at least 7 million PBMCs isolated from them. V was shortened by 0 bases and J by 8 bases, with 13 bases between the two germline ends. The germline V gene has CDR1 MNHEY and CDR2 SVGAGI. The CDR3 totals 14 residues. This sequence was found in a human donor in good health. This rearrangement joins TRBV6-5 to TRBJ1-2; D might be TRBD1 (5 bases). The sequenced material came from blood. CDR3 sequence: CASSYSGNRGGYTF. The CDR3 nucleotides are TGTGCCAGCAGTTACTCGGGGAACCGGGGGGGCTACACCTTC.